The clone carrying this T cell receptor beta chain was counted ten times or more. TCR beta CDR3 regions were amplified from RNA. During a first-round RT-PCR of the TCR CDR3, the HTBI primer set was used. TCRdb processed the multiplex PCR reads anew with MiXCR; each CDR3 protein has one entry. The sample has about 350,000 distinct CDR3 sequences; 14% are singletons. The data belong to a study of T cells in Graves' hyperthyroidism and ophthalmopathy. This CDR3 is built from 15 residues. Unmatched junction bases numbered 6, after V lost 3 bases and J lost 6 bases. The germline gives CDR1 SEHNR, CDR2 FQNEAQ (reference sequence).

Sequencing was performed on blood. The chain employs TRBV7-9 and TRBJ2-1; 9 bases are shared with TRBD2. The receptor was derived from a woman aged 25 to 45 with Graves' hyperthyroidism. The CDR3 sequence is CASSFTGRGGNEQFF. CDR3 coding DNA: TGTGCCAGCAGCTTCACGGGGCGGGGGGGCAATGAGCAGTTCTTC.